The present T cell receptor beta chain was sequenced within a study of T cell changes during pregnancy in multiple sclerosis. The CDR3 totals 15 residues. The V segment lost 5 bases and the J segment 5 bases; nucleotides outside the gene matches: 9. The germline gives CDR1 SGHAT, CDR2 FQNNGV. Clones were read by immunoSEQ multiplex PCR, and TCRdb kept only the in-frame ones, dropping some. This table holds 55,000 to 75,000 clones, roughly 89% found once. The sample was peripheral blood, taken after pregnancy. The clonotype originates from a female donor in good health, enrolled as a control in a pregnancy study. The V gene is TRBV11-2, the J gene TRBJ1-5; 7 bases are a match to TRBD1. The DNA of the CDR3 is TGTGCCAGCAGCGCCGGGAGGGGACAGTATCAGCCCCAGCATTTT. It is translated as CASSAGRGQYQPQHF.